This TCR beta chain was found in a study of control samples from healthy donors and cancer patients. V was pared by 6 bases and J by 4 bases, with 5 bases of the junction left unmatched. Germline values: CDR1 SQVTM, CDR2 ANQGSEA. The CDR3 spans 13 residues. TCRdb's table, derived via immunoSEQ multiplex PCR, lists solely in-frame clones and lacks some. This sample carries some 170,000 clones, 96% of them seen once, and the ten largest clones take just over 1%. Specimen: blood. The rearrangement joins TRBV29-1 to TRBJ1-1; 10 nucleotides match TRBD1. The TCR was taken from a woman between 25 and 40 years old in good health. Written as DNA, the CDR3 is TGCAGCGTCCCCGGACAGGGGGGCACTGAAGCTTTCTTT. This translates into CSVPGQGGTEAFF.